This entry is about one T cell receptor (beta chain). Its antigen is currently not known. Per-nucleotide qualities are absent, and no much larger clonotype sits a single base away. Other DNA sequences of this sample code for an identical CDR3. The source of the sample is a study of shared clonotypes between healthy human individuals (dated by TCRdb to about 2020). About the study as a whole: The cohort included a few men and a couple of women between 18 and 49 years of age. To increase sequencing depth and limit assay-specific biases, TCR repertoire library preparation and sequencing were carried out by different laboratories using diverse techniques. To estimate repertoire size and how much clonotype sharing occurs between individuals, the study deeply sequenced the blood TCR repertoires of several healthy adults. For each donor, CD4 naive and CD4 memory were each run on three plates, CD8 naive on two plates, and CD8 memory on one plate. Leukapheresis yielded between about 0.85 and 9 billion PBMCs per donor.

The paper's findings and limits, for the study overall: Higher generation probabilities were observed for clonotypes shared by all four sorted-subset donors than for non-shared clonotypes. Larger estimated clonotype richness was generally found for naive subsets than for memory subsets. The small number of donors limited the genetic and exposure-history diversity represented. When a handful of donors were compared, the shared fraction of clonotypes was about 5.2% for naive CD4, approximately 3.3% for naive CD8, 2% to 2.5% for memory CD4, and around 0.4% for memory CD8. Sampling was restricted to blood, and TCR repertoires in tissue are likely to differ from TCR repertoires in blood. Incomplete sequencing was indicated by rarefaction of sorted-subset datasets, despite the large sequencing depth. Pairwise subsampling indicated that sequencing depth was expected to affect the degree of clonotype sharing among donors.

The donors were healthy, HIV-negative adults with no recently reported acute infections or vaccinations. Every donor was a Caucasian adult residing in Nashville, Tennessee, USA. Magnetic negative selection was used to enrich CD4+ T cells, after which naive cells were positively selected on CD45RA and the negative fraction became the memory subset. Blood was collected by leukapheresis, and PBMCs were isolated by Ficoll-Histopaque density gradient centrifugation and then cryopreserved in liquid nitrogen vapor phase. Analytical flow cytometry was used to check the purity and quantity of each magnetically sorted T cell population. Genomic DNA was isolated from each sorted fraction and quantified by UV absorbance on a Nanodrop 2000c. TCR CDR3 regions were amplified from genomic DNA by multiplex PCR using the deep immunoSEQ assay. Extracted genomic DNA from each cell subset was distributed evenly across all wells of several immunoSEQ 96-well plates, and each plate was treated as a replicate. For sorted subsets, about 200 ng genomic DNA, equal to 30,000 to 35,000 T cell genomes, was loaded into each replicate PCR. The purified libraries were quantified using a Qubit 3.0 fluorometer, sized with a Bioanalyzer 2100, and then quantified again using the KAPA Library Quantification kit. A separate single-read 150-cycle Illumina NextSeq 550 flow cell was used to sequence each immunoSEQ 96-well plate. As for the authors' bioinformatics: Because the immunoSEQ output held only junctional sequences and lacked quality scores, the filtering could not match the filtering applied to full-length reads. To assign V/J genes and CDR3, sequences were annotated using PyIR, a Python wrapper for IgBLAST v1.9, with IMGT germline references. Reads with weak V/J assignments (E-value above 1e-6), missing CDR3, stop codons, out-of-frame junctions, or ambiguous translated residues were removed. A V3J clonotype was defined by an identical inferred V gene, J gene, and CDR3 amino acid sequence. Percentage overlap between repertoires was calculated by dividing the number of shared unique clonotypes by the size of the smaller repertoire. Richness of each repertoire was evaluated using RTK rarefaction, the Chao1 estimator, and Recon v2.1 estimates of unobserved clonotypes. OLGA was used to compute generation probabilities for all TCRbeta clonotypes that the gDNA method yielded from four donors. In TCRdb, the immuneACCESS table is reduced to in-frame sequences with V and J assigned. These tables do not hold every clone; where another copy was compared, an unresolved V gene accounts for under half, and the others remain unexplained. The V and J calls and clone size were taken over from that table, and D and trimming were inferred from the DNA. The table for this sample lists some 2 million clones; 90% to 95% of them were counted only once. The top ten constitute around 0.13% of the sample.

The CDR3 covers 14 residues, taking in both the cysteine and the phenylalanine. Here the CDR3 DNA is all that survives: 42 bases in frame from base 1. V is pruned by 3 bases and J by 1 base, leaving 0 bases of the junction without a gene match. CDR1 is given as SGHRS and CDR2 as YFSETQ, both from the germline V gene. The sequence was obtained from a man younger than 30 in good health. The chain is assembled from TRBV5-1 and TRBJ2-5, with 10 junctional bases fitting TRBD2. The specimen was naive CD4+ T cells sorted from blood. Taken with the paper, the label for cell subset or site translates to: CD45RA+ positively selected. The CDR3 region: CASSSSGGQETQYF. The bases read TGCGCCAGCAGCTCTAGCGGGGGCCAAGAGACCCAGTACTTC.